Presented here are 5 T cell receptor beta chains from one specimen sequenced in a study of identical twins. From the 5' RACE reads, TCRdb called clonotypes with MiXCR, one entry per CDR3 protein. Among about 570,000 distinct CDR3 sequences listed, more than 9% were seen once. The sample was also reused in another study, on yellow fever vaccine responses in identical twins.

The sequenced sample consisted of PBMCs. Receptor source: a woman aged 18 to 35 in good health.

This clonotype was detected many times. An end of the junction does not agree with germline; a read error may underlie this. The chain couples TRBV7-7 to TRBJ2-7, with D possibly being TRBD1 (6 bases). This CDR3 region has 13 residues. CDR1 is SSHAT and CDR2 is FNYEAQ in the germline V gene (reference sequence). CDR3 sequence reads: CASSSDRNYEQYF. CDR3 DNA sequence: TGTGCTAGCAGTTCGGACAGAAACTACGAGCAGTACTTC.

In this sample, this clonotype turned up a few times. V usage is TRBV7-2 and J usage is TRBJ2-7; the match to TRBD2 covers 10 bases. From germline, CDR1 is SGHTA and CDR2 FQGNSA. The trim removed 6 bases at V and 6 bases at J, leaving 11 bases unmatched. This CDR3 has 15 residues. Here the CDR3 reads CASSLIAGGAAEQYF. The CDR3, as DNA: TGTGCCAGCAGTCTCATAGCGGGAGGTGCCGCCGAGCAGTACTTC.

Only a few counts were recorded for this clonotype. The V gene is TRBV19, the J gene TRBJ2-1; D unresolved. CDR1 and CDR2 (germline): LNHDA, SQIVND (reference sequence). V was pared by 7 bases and J by 7 bases, with 17 bases between. This CDR3 comprises 14 residues. The CDR3 DNA follows: TGTGCCAGTAAGCAGCGTCTCACGGGTAATGAGCAGTTCTTC. Amino acids: CASKQRLTGNEQFF.

Only a few counts were recorded for this clonotype. CDR3 sequence: CASRSLGGSQETQYF. The CDR3 DNA reads TGTGCCAGCAGATCTTTGGGGGGATCACAAGAGACCCAGTACTTC. The chain uses TRBV12-3 or TRBV12-4 and TRBJ2-5; D is perhaps TRBD2 (6 bases). This CDR3 contains 15 residues. Trimming removed 6 bases from V and 2 bases from J, with 16 bases in between.

This chain links TRBV6-1 with TRBJ2-7; 9 bases are a match to TRBD1. This CDR3 is built from 16 residues. The germline gives CDR1 MNHNS, CDR2 SASEGT. J was trimmed by 2 bases and V by 7 bases; bases with no gene match: 12. The CDR3, as DNA: TGTGCCAGCAAAAGAAACCAGGGACAGGGAACCTACGAGCAGTACTTC. As protein: CASKRNQGQGTYEQYF.